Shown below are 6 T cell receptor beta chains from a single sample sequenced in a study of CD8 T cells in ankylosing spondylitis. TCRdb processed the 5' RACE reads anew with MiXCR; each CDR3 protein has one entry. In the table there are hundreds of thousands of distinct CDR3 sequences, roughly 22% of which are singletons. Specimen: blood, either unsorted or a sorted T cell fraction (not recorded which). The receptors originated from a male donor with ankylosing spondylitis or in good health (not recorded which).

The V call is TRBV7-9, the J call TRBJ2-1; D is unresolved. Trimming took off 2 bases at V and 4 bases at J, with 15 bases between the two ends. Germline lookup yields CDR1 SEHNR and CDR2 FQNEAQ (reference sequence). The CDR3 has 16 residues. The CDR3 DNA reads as TGTGCCAGCAGCTTATGGTCGGGCCCCCCGTACAATGAGCAGTTCTTC. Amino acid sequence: CASSLWSGPPYNEQFF.

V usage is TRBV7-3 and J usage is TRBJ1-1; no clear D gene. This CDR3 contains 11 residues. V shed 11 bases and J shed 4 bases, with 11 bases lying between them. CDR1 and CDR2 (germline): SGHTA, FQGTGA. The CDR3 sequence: CALVGSTEAFF. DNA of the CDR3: TGTGCCCTGGTGGGGAGCACTGAAGCTTTCTTT.

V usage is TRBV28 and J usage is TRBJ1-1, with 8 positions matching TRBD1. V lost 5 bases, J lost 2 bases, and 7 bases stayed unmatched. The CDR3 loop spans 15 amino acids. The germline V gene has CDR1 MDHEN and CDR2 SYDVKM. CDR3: CASSSIQGGNTEAFF. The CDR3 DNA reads TGTGCCAGCAGTAGCATACAGGGGGGAAACACTGAAGCTTTCTTT.

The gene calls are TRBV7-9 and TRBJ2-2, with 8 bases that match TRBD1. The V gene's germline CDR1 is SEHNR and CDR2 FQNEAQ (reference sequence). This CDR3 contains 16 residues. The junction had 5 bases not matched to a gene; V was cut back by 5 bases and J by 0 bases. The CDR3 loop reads CASSPTGGTNTGELFF. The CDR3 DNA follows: TGTGCCAGCAGCCCCACAGGGGGAACGAACACCGGGGAGCTGTTTTTT.

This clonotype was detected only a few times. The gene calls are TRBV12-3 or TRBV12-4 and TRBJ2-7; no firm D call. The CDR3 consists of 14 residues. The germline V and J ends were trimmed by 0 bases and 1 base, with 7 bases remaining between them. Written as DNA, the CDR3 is TGTGCCAGCAGTTTAGCGGTGGGGTCCTACGAGCAGTACTTC. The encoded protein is CASSLAVGSYEQYF.

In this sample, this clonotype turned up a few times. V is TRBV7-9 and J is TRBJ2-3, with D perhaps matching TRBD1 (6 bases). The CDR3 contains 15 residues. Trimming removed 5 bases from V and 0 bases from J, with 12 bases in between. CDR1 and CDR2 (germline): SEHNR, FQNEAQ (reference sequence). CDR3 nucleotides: TGTGCCAGCAGCACGGGACATCCTAGCACAGATACGCAGTATTTT. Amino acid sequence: CASSTGHPSTDTQYF.